These 17 T cell receptor beta chains share one sample of origin, sequenced in a study of Graves' ophthalmopathy and Graves' hyperthyroidism. RNA served as the template for amplifying TCR beta CDR3 regions. First-round RT-PCR employed HTBI primers, with a second-round multiplex PCR after it. One entry per CDR3 protein results from TCRdb running MiXCR on the multiplex PCR reads. The data contain hundreds of thousands of distinct CDR3 sequences, approximately 15% of them seen just once; the ten biggest clones take up around 6.6%. The sequenced sample consisted of peripheral blood. The receptors were gathered from a woman aged 18-29 years with stable Graves' hyperthyroidism.

This chain links TRBV12-3 or TRBV12-4 with TRBJ1-5, with D uncertain. The CDR3 is 13 residues long. Trimming took 8 bases from V and 1 from J, leaving 9 bases between them. The CDR3 loop is CASCTRSNQPQHF. As DNA, the CDR3 is TGTGCCAGCTGCACAAGAAGCAATCAGCCCCAGCATTTT.

Many counts were recorded for this clonotype. The chain carries TRBV7-8 and TRBJ2-5; 10 bases match TRBD2. The J segment lost 5 bases and the V segment lost 2 bases, leaving 11 bases of the junction unmatched. The CDR3 covers 17 residues. The germline V gene has CDR1 SGHVS and CDR2 FQNEAQ. The CDR3 here is CASSLRGLAGARETQYF. The DNA of the CDR3 is TGTGCCAGCAGCTTAAGAGGTCTAGCGGGGGCACGGGAGACCCAGTACTTC.

This clonotype was picked up many times. This rearrangement joins TRBV6-5 to TRBJ2-5, with TRBD1 identical over 8 bases. There are 13 residues in the CDR3. V lost 8 bases, J lost 1 base, and 3 bases stayed unmatched. Germline V gene lookup returns CDR1 MNHEY and CDR2 SVGAGI. This CDR3 reads CASCRGPQETQYF. The CDR3 region has the DNA TGTGCCAGCTGCAGGGGGCCCCAAGAGACCCAGTACTTC.

The rearrangement uses TRBV24-1 and TRBJ1-1; D possibly corresponds to TRBD1 (5 bases). From germline, CDR1 is KGHDR and CDR2 SFDVKD. The CDR3 is 15 residues long. The V and J ends lost 2 bases and 11 bases respectively, with 20 bases between them. The CDR3, as DNA: TGTGCCACCAGTGATTCCACCAAGACAGAGTTGGAGGCTTTCTTT. This sequence encodes CATSDSTKTELEAFF.

The table lists this clonotype with many counts. The chain couples TRBV19 to TRBJ1-1; 10 positions match TRBD1. Trimming removed 5 bases from V and 6 bases from J; junction bases left unmatched: 9. The V gene's germline CDR1 is LNHDA and CDR2 SQIVND (reference sequence). CDR3 length equals 15 residues. The CDR3 DNA follows: TGTGCCAGTAGTCCAATAGACAGGGGGCGGGCTGAAGCTTTCTTT. It encodes CASSPIDRGRAEAFF.

This clonotype was recorded at least ten times. The CDR3 DNA reads as TGTGCCAGCAGTGAATCTGGGGGCAGGTATGGCTACACCTTC. The encoded protein is CASSESGGRYGYTF. The chain carries TRBV25-1 and TRBJ1-2, with D possibly matching TRBD1 (6 bases). CDR1 is MGHDK and CDR2 is SYGVNS in the germline V gene. CDR3 length: 14 amino acids. V dropped 1 base and J dropped 5 bases, with 11 bases sitting between them.

This clonotype was seen repeatedly, ten times or more. The CDR3 sequence: CASKDLITGITEAFF. DNA of the CDR3: TGTGCCAGTAAGGATTTAATCACAGGGATCACTGAAGCTTTCTTT. The gene calls are TRBV19 and TRBJ1-1; a weak D match, TRBD1 (6 bases). The V and J ends lost 7 bases and 4 bases respectively, with 19 bases between them. Germline assignment: CDR1 LNHDA and CDR2 SQIVND (reference sequence). This CDR3 contains 15 residues.

This sequence joins TRBV3-1 and TRBJ2-5; D is ambiguous. This CDR3 is built from 14 residues. V was pared by 5 bases and J by 5 bases, with 15 bases between. CDR1 LGHDT and CDR2 YNNKEL come from the germline V gene (reference sequence). The CDR3 DNA sequence: TGTGCCAGCAGCTCCCCCGTTGGCGGCGAGACCCAGTACTTC. Translating it yields CASSSPVGGETQYF.

This clonotype was found many times. The genes are TRBV2 and TRBJ2-7; 9 bases align to TRBD1. The germline CDR1 and CDR2 sequences are SNHLY and FYNNEI. J lost 1 base, V lost 6 bases, and 7 bases had no gene match. This CDR3 is 15 amino acids long. Written as DNA, the CDR3 is TGTGCCAGCAGACAGGGGACAGGGAGGTCCTACGAGCAGTACTTC. It is translated as CASRQGTGRSYEQYF.

This clonotype has ten or more counts. V and J are TRBV2 and TRBJ2-3; D gene unclear. The germline gives CDR1 SNHLY, CDR2 FYNNEI. Trimming left V 5 bases short and J 0 bases short, with 3 bases between. This CDR3 contains 12 residues. CDR3 nucleotides: TGTGCCAGCAGTACTAGCACAGATACGCAGTATTTT. This translates into CASSTSTDTQYF.

This clonotype was found many times. V gene TRBV6-5 combines with J gene TRBJ2-2; no clear D. Germline-derived CDR1 and CDR2 are MNHEY and SVGAGI. The V gene lost 3 bases and the J gene lost 6 bases, with 11 bases spanning the gap. This CDR3 spans 14 amino acids. The CDR3 DNA sequence: TGTGCCAGCAGTTATCGCGATCCAGCCGGGGAGCTGTTTTTT. It translates to CASSYRDPAGELFF.

Ten or more counts support this clonotype. V gene TRBV12-3 or TRBV12-4 combines with J gene TRBJ2-7; D possibly corresponds to TRBD1 (6 bases). The CDR3 is 14 residues long. V lost 5 bases, J lost 2 bases, and 13 bases lay in between. CDR3 DNA sequence: TGTGCCAGCAGTCCCAGACAGGAAGCCTACGAGCAGTACTTC. Protein product: CASSPRQEAYEQYF.

A note on this clonotype: Germline is not matched at one junction end, which may reflect a read error. The rearrangement links TRBV6-2 or TRBV6-3 to TRBJ1-1, with D maybe TRBD1 (6 bases). The CDR3 runs to 14 residues. Germline CDR1 MNHEY, CDR2 SVGEGT. The CDR3 sequence: CASSRRGMNTEACF. The CDR3 DNA reads TGTGCCAGCAGTCGGAGGGGGATGAACACTGAAGCTTGCTTT.

The V and J genes are TRBV6-1 and TRBJ1-5, with 10 bases matching TRBD1. CDR1 and CDR2 from the germline V gene are MNHNS and SASEGT. The V gene end was trimmed by 3 bases and the J gene end by 7 bases; junction bases not matched to a gene: 6. CDR3 size: 15 residues. As DNA, the CDR3 is TGTGCCAGCAGTGACCGGGACAGGGGAGGACAGCCCCAGCATTTT. Amino acid sequence: CASSDRDRGGQPQHF.

V gene TRBV6-1 combines with J gene TRBJ1-1, with 7 positions matching TRBD1. The CDR3 is 15 amino acids. Germline V CDR1 and CDR2: MNHNS, SASEGT. The V segment lost 5 bases and the J segment 8 bases; nucleotides outside the gene matches: 14. CDR3 amino acids: CASSPLRQGQSEAFF. The CDR3 DNA follows: TGTGCCAGCAGTCCTCTGCGACAGGGACAATCGGAAGCTTTCTTT.

This clonotype was observed many times. This chain connects TRBV19 to TRBJ1-2, with 7 positions matching TRBD1. This CDR3 is 13 amino acids long. Trimming took 6 bases from V and 4 from J; bases not matched to a gene: 5. Germline lookup yields CDR1 LNHDA and CDR2 SQIVND (reference sequence). CDR3 sequence: CASRERGPYGYTF. For the CDR3, the DNA is TGTGCCAGTAGGGAGAGGGGGCCCTATGGCTACACCTTC.

This clonotype was observed many times. J is TRBJ2-5 and V is TRBV10-1; perhaps D is TRBD1 or TRBD2 (5 bases each). Deletions cut 3 bases from V and 0 bases from J, with 11 bases between. The CDR3 is 15 amino acids. Germline V gene data show CDR1 as WNHNN and CDR2 as SYGVQD (reference sequence). Here the CDR3 reads CASSDHRDHQETQYF. CDR3 nucleotide sequence: TGCGCCAGCAGTGATCATCGGGACCACCAAGAGACCCAGTACTTC.